This T cell receptor (beta chain) appears in the sequencing data of a study of blood T cell repertoires in COVID-19. Germline V gives CDR1 MNHNY, CDR2 SVGAGI (reference sequence). Trimming pared 2 bases from V and 0 bases from J, leaving 9 bases between. The length of the CDR3 is 15 residues. Original data processing: Amplification of reference gene primers provided the estimated nucleated cell counts. Clones were sequenced by immunoSEQ multiplex PCR, and TCRdb holds only the in-frame ones, with some missing. V, J and clone size derive from that table, while D and trimming were established from the DNA sequence. The table includes over 150,000 clones, 86% detected once.

The sequencing input was peripheral blood. The receptor's source is a man in his 70s with active or convalescent COVID-19. The chain carries TRBV6-6 and TRBJ2-3; D might be TRBD2 (6 bases). This CDR3 reads CASSYGGISTDTQYF. CDR3 nucleotide sequence: TGTGCCAGCAGTTACGGCGGGATAAGCACAGATACGCAGTATTTT.